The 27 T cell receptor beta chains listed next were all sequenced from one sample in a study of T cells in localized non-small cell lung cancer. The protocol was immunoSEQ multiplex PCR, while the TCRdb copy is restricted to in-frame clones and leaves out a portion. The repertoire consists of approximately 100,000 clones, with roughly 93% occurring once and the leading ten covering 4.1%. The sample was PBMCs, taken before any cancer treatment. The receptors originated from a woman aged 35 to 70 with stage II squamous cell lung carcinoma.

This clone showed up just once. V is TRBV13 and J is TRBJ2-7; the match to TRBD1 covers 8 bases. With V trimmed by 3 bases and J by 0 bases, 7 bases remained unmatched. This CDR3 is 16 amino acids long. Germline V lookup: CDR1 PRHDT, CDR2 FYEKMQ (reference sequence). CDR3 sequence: CASSLGPGQASYEQYF. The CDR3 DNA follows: TGTGCCAGCAGCTTGGGACCGGGACAGGCCTCCTACGAGCAGTACTTC.

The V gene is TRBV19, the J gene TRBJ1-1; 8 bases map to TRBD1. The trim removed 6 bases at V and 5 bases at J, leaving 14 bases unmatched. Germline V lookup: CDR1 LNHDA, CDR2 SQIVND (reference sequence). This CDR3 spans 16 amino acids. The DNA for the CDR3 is TGTGCCAGTAGCCCCGGACAGGGAGCGGGGAGGACTGAAGCTTTCTTT. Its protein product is CASSPGQGAGRTEAFF.

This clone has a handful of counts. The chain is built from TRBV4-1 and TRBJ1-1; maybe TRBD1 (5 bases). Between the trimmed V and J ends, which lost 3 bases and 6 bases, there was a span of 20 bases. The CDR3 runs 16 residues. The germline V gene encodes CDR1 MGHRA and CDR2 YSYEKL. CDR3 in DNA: TGCGCCAGCAGCCATCCCAGTAGACAGCGGGTCGCTGAAGCTTTCTTT. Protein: CASSHPSRQRVAEAFF.

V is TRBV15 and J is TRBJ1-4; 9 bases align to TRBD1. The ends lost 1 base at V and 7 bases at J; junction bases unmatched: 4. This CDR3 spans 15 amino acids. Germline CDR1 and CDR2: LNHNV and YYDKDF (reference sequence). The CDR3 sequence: CATSRGWTGVEKLFF. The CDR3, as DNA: TGTGCCACCAGCAGAGGGTGGACAGGGGTTGAAAAACTGTTTTTT. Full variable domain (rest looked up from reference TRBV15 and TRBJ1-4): DAMVIQNPRYQVTQFGKPVTLSCSQTLNHNVMYWYQQKSSQAPKLLFHYYDKDFNNEADTPDNFQSRRPNTSFCFLDIRSPGLGDTAMYLCATSRGWTGVEKLFFGSGTQLSVL.

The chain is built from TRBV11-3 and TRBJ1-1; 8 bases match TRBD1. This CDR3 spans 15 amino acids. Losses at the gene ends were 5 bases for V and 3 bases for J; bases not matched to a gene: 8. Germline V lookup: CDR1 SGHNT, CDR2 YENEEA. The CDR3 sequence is CASSTGQGPDTEAFF. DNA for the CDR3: TGTGCCAGCAGCACAGGACAGGGCCCGGACACTGAAGCTTTCTTT.

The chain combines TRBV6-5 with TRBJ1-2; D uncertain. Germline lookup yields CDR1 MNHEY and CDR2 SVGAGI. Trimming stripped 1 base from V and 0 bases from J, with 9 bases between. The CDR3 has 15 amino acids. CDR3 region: CASSYLARANYGYTF. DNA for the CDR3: TGTGCCAGCAGTTACTTGGCTAGGGCTAACTATGGCTACACCTTC.

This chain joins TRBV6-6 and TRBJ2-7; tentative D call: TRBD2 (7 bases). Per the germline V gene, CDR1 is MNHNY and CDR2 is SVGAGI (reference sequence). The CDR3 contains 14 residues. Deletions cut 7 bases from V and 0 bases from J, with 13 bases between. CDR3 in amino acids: CASTRGADSYEQYF. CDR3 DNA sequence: TGTGCCAGCACCCGGGGGGCGGACTCCTACGAGCAGTACTTC.

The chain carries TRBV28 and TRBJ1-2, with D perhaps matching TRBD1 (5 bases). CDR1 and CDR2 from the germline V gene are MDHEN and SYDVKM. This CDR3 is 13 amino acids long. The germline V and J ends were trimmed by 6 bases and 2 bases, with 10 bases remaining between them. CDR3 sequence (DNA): TGTGCCAGCAGCACATCAGGGAACTATGGCTACACCTTC. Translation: CASSTSGNYGYTF.

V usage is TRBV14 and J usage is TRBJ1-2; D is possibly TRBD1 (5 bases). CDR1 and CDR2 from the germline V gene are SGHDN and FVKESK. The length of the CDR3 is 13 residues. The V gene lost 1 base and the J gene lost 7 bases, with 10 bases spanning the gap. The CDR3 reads CASSQGRERGYTF. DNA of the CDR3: TGTGCCAGCAGCCAAGGCAGGGAGCGTGGCTACACCTTC.

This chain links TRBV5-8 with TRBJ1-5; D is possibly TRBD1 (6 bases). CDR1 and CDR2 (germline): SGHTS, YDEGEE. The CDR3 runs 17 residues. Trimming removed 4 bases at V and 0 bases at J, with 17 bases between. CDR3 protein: CASSPRGGRISNQPQHF. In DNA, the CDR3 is TGTGCCAGCAGCCCCCGGGGGGGGCGGATTAGCAATCAGCCCCAGCATTTT.

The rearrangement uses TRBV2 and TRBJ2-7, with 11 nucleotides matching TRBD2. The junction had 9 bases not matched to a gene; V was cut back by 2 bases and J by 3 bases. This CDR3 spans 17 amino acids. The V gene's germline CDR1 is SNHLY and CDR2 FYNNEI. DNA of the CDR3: TGTGCCAGCAGTGAAAACTATTTGGGACTAGCGGTCTACGAGCAGTACTTC. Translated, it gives CASSENYLGLAVYEQYF.

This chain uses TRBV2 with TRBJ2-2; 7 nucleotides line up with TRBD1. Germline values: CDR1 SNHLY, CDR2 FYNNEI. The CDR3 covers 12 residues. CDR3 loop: CAGQENTGELFF. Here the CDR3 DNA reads TGTGCTGGACAGGAGAACACCGGGGAGCTGTTTTTT.

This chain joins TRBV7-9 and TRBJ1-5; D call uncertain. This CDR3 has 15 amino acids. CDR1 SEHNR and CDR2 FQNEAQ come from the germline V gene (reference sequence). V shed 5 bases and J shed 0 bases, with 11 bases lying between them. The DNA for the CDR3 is TGTGCCAGCAGCGGCGGACCGAATAGCAATCAGCCCCAGCATTTT. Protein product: CASSGGPNSNQPQHF.

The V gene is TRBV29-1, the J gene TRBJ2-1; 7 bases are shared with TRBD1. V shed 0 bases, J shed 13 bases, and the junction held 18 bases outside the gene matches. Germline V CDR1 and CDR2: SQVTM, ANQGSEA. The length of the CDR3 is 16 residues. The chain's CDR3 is CSVEDRQGGSLFLQFF. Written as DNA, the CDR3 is TGCAGCGTTGAAGATAGACAGGGTGGATCCCTCTTCCTCCAGTTCTTC.

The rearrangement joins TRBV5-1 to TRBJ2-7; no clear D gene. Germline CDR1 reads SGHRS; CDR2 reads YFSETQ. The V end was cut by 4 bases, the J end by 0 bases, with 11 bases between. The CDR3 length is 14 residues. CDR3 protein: CASSGSSPSYEQYF. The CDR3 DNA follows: TGCGCCAGCAGCGGTTCCAGCCCCTCCTACGAGCAGTACTTC.

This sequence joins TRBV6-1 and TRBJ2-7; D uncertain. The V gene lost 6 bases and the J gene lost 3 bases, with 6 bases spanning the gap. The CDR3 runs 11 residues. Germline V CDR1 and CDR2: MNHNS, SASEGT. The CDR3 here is CASRGYYEQYF. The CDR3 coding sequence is TGTGCCAGCAGAGGATACTACGAGCAGTACTTC.

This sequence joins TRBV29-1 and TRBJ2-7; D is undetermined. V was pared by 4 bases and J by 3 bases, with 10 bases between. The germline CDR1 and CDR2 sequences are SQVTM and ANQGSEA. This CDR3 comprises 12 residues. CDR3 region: CSVGVGIYEQYF. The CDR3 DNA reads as TGCAGCGTTGGAGTAGGGATCTACGAGCAGTACTTC.

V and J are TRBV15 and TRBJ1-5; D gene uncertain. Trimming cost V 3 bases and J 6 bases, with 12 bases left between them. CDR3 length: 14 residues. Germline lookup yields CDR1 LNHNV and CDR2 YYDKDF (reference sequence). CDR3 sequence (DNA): TGTGCCACCAGCAGGAAGGGATCGTCTCAGCCCCAGCATTTT. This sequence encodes CATSRKGSSQPQHF.

This CDR3 reads CASSQPGQRNEQYF. CDR3 nucleotide sequence: TGCGCCAGCAGCCAGCCGGGACAGAGAAACGAGCAGTACTTC. This chain connects TRBV4-1 to TRBJ2-7; 7 bases are shared with TRBD1. The ends lost 3 bases at V and 5 bases at J; junction bases unmatched: 7. The CDR3 spans 14 residues. CDR1 and CDR2 from the germline V gene are MGHRA and YSYEKL.

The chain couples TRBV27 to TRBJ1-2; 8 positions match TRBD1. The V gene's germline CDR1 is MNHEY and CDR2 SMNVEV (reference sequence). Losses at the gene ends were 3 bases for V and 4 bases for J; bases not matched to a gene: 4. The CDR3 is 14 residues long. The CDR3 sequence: CASSFGQGSYGYTF. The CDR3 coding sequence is TGTGCCAGCAGTTTCGGACAGGGCAGCTATGGCTACACCTTC.

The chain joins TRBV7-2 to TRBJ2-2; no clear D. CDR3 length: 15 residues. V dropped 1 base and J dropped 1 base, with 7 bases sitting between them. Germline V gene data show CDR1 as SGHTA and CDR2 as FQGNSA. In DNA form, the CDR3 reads TGTGCCAGCAGCTTAGGCCAGAGGAACACCGGGGAGCTGTTTTTT. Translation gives CASSLGQRNTGELFF.

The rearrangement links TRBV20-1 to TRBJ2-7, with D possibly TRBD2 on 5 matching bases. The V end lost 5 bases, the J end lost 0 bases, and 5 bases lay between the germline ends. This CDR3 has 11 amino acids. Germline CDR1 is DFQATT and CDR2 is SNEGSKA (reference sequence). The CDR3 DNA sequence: TGCAGTGCTGGGAGCTCCTACGAGCAGTACTTC. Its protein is CSAGSSYEQYF.

The CDR3 nucleotides are TGTGCCTGGAGTGTTCTTAGCGGGAGAGGCGAGCAGTACTTC. Translation: CAWSVLSGRGEQYF. The rearrangement uses TRBV30 and TRBJ2-7; 9 bases fit TRBD2. Germline V gene lookup returns CDR1 GTSNPN and CDR2 SVGIG (reference sequence). CDR3 size: 14 residues. V lost 0 bases, J lost 6 bases, and 6 bases stayed unmatched.

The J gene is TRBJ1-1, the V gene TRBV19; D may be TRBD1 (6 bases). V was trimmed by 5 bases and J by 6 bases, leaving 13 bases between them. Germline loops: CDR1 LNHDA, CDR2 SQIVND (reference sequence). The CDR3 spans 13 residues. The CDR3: CASSPQGNAEAFF. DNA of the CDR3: TGTGCCAGTAGTCCACAGGGTAACGCTGAAGCTTTCTTT.

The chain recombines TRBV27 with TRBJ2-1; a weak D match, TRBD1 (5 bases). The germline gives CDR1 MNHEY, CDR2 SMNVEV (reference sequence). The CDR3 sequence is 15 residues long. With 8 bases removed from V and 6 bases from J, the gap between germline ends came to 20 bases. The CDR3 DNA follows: TGTGCCAGCGGCCTAGGGGTTCGGATCCTCAATGAGCAGTTCTTC. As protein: CASGLGVRILNEQFF.

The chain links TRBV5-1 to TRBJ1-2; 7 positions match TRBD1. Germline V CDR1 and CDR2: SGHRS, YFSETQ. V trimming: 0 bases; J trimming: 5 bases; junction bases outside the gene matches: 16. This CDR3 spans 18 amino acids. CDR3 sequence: CASSLAAGTASEGYGYTF. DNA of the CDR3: TGCGCCAGCAGCTTGGCCGCAGGGACAGCCTCGGAGGGGTATGGCTACACCTTC.

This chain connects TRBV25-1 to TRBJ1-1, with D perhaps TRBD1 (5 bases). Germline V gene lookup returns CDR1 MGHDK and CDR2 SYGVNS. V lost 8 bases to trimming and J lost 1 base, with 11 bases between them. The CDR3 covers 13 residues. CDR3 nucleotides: TGTGCCAGCTCACCCAGGGCGAACACTGAAGCTTTCTTT. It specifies CASSPRANTEAFF.